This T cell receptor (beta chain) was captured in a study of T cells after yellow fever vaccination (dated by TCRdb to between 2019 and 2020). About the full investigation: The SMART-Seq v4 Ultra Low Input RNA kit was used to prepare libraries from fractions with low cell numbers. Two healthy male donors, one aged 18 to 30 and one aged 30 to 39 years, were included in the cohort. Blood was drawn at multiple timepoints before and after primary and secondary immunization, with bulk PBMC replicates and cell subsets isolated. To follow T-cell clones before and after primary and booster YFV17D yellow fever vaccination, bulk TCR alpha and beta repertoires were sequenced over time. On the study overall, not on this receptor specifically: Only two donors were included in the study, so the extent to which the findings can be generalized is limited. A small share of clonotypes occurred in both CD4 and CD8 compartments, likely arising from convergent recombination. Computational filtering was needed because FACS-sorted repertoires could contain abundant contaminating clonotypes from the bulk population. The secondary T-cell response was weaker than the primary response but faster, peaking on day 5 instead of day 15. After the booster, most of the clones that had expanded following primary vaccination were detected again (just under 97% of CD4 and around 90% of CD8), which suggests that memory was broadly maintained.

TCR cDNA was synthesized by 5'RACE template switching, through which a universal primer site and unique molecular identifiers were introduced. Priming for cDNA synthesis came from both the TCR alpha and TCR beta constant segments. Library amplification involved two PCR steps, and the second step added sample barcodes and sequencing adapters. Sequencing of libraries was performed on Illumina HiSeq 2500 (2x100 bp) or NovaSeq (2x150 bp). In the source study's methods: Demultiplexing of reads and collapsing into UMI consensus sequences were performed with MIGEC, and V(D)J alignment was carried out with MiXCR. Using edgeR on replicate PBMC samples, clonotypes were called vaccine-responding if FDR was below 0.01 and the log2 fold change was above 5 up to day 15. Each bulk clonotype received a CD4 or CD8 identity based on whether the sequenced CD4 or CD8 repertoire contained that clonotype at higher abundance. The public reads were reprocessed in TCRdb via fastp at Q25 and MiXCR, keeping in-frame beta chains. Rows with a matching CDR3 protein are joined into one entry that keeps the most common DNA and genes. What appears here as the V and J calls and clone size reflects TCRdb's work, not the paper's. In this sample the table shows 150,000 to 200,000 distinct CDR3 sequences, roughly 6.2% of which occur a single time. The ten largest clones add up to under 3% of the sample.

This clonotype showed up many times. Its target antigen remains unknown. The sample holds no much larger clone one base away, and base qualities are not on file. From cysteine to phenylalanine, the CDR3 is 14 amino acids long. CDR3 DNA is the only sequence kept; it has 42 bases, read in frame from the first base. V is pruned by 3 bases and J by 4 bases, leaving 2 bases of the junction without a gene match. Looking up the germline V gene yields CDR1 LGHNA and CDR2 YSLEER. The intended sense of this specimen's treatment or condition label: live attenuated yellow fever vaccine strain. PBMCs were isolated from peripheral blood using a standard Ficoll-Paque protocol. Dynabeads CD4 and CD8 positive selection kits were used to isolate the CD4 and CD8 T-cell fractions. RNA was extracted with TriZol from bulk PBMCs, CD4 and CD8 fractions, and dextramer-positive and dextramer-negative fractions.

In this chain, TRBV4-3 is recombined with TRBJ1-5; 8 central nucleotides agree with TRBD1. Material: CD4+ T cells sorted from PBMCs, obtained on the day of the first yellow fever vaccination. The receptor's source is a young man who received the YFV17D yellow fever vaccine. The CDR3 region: CASSHRQGNQPQHF. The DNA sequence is TGCGCCAGCAGCCACCGACAGGGGAATCAGCCCCAGCATTTT.